The rows below give T cell receptor beta chains drawn from one sample of a study of blood T cell repertoires in COVID-19. Measured with immunoSEQ multiplex PCR; TCRdb has only the in-frame clones, and not every one. The sample comprises around 100,000 clones, about 90% of which are singletons, and approximately 5% rests with the top ten. The sample consisted of peripheral blood. These receptors all stem from a woman aged 45-59 years with COVID-19, enrolled during active disease. Each CDR3 is given with its conserved first and last residue. A D gene is named only where the DNA matches it firmly. Part of the rows lack a size; the others show once, few, many or a class for expanded clones.

v_gene	j_gene	abundance	d_gene	CDR3nt	CDR3aa
TRBV6-4	TRBJ1-2	NA	NA	TGTGCCAGCAGTGACTCGATAGGGGCCCCCTCTTATGGCTACACCTTC	CASSDSIGAPSYGYTF
TRBV3-1/TRBV3-2	TRBJ2-7	NA	NA	TGTGCCAGCAGCACTCAAGGAGGGCTCGAGCAGTACTTC	CASSTQGGLEQYF
TRBV5-1	TRBJ1-4	NA	NA	TGCGCCAGCAGCTCCCGGACAGATAATGAAAAACTGTTTTTT	CASSSRTDNEKLFF
TRBV7-9	TRBJ2-7	NA	NA	TGTGCCAGCAGCTTATGGGACAAACCCTACGAGCAGTACTTC	CASSLWDKPYEQYF
TRBV7-2	TRBJ2-1	NA	TRBD1	TGTGCCAGCAGCTCCCGACAGGGGGCAGATGAGCAGTTCTTC	CASSSRQGADEQFF
TRBV11-3	TRBJ2-7	NA	TRBD2	TGTGCCAGCAGCCTCACTAGCGGGGGCTCCTACGAGCAGTACTTC	CASSLTSGGSYEQYF
TRBV2	TRBJ2-1	NA	NA	TGTGCCAGCAGCGATGACAGATACAATGAGCAGTTCTTC	CASSDDRYNEQFF
TRBV18	TRBJ2-7	few	NA	TGTGCCAGCTCACCAGTTCACGCGTCCAATCCAAGTTACGAGCAGTACTTC	CASSPVHASNPSYEQYF
TRBV5-1	TRBJ2-7	NA	TRBD1	TGCGCCAGCAGCCTACCGGGACAGGGTTACGAGCAGTACTTC	CASSLPGQGYEQYF
TRBV30	TRBJ1-5	NA	NA	TGTGCCTGGAGTGTAAGCACCACCCAGCATTTT	CAWSVSTTQHF
TRBV21-1	TRBJ2-2	NA	NA	TGTGCCAGCAGCAAATTTCATCCAGGCCGGCATGCATCTACGAACACCGGGGAGCTGTTTTTT	CASSKFHPGRHASTNTGELFF
TRBV5-4	TRBJ2-2	NA	NA	TGTGCCAGCAGTTTCCAGGGGATATGGACCGGGGAGCTGTTTTTT	CASSFQGIWTGELFF
TRBV10-1	TRBJ1-1	NA	NA	TGCGCCAGCAGTTACGACAGGATTCGCACTGAAGCTTTCTTT	CASSYDRIRTEAFF
TRBV12-3/TRBV12-4	TRBJ1-6	NA	NA	TGTGCCAGCAGTTTCGAATCAGTGTCACCCCTCCACTTT	CASSFESVSPLHF
TRBV11-2	TRBJ1-1	NA	NA	TGTGCCAGCAGCTTACGGGGGGGCACTGAAGCTTTCTTT	CASSLRGGTEAFF
TRBV5-6	TRBJ1-6	NA	NA	TGTGCCAGCAGCTTGGCCCCGCAGGGCCTCCACTTT	CASSLAPQGLHF
TRBV19	TRBJ1-1	NA	NA	TGTGCCAGTAGCCAAACAGGGTGGGCCACTGAAGCTTTCTTT	CASSQTGWATEAFF
TRBV9	TRBJ2-3	few	NA	TGTGCCAGCAGCGTAGAAGCTAGTTCAGATACGCAGTATTTT	CASSVEASSDTQYF
TRBV7-8	TRBJ2-1	NA	NA	TGTGCCAGCAGCTCCTCCCGGTGGGGGACTGAATCCAATGAGCAGTTCTTC	CASSSSRWGTESNEQFF
TRBV7-9	TRBJ1-4	NA	NA	TGTGCCAGCAGCTTAGAGGGAGGGAATGGAAAACTGTTTTTT	CASSLEGGNGKLFF
TRBV5-4	TRBJ2-7	NA	TRBD1	TGTGCCAGCAGCCGACAGGGTTTTCGCGACGAGCAGTACTTC	CASSRQGFRDEQYF
TRBV29-1	TRBJ2-4	NA	NA	TGCAGCGTTGAGGGGAGGTTGGCCAAAAACATTCAGTACTTC	CSVEGRLAKNIQYF
TRBV4-1	TRBJ2-5	NA	NA	TGCGCCAGCAGCCAAGATTTGGCCCCTGAGACCCAGTACTTC	CASSQDLAPETQYF
TRBV5-1	TRBJ1-5	NA	NA	TGCGCCAGCAGCTTTTTAGGACAACTCAATCAGCCCCAGCATTTT	CASSFLGQLNQPQHF
TRBV19	TRBJ1-5	NA	NA	TGTGCCAGTAGTATTCAGGTTACCGATCAGCCCCAGCATTTT	CASSIQVTDQPQHF
TRBV27	TRBJ2-3	once	TRBD2	TGTGCCAGCAGTTTGGGACTAGCGGGGGGGCATGGAACAACGACAGATACGCAGTATTTT	CASSLGLAGGHGTTTDTQYF
TRBV3-1/TRBV3-2	TRBJ2-6	NA	TRBD1	TGTGCCAGCAGCCCCGTCCCGGGACAGGGGGCTGGGGCCAACGTCCTGACTTTC	CASSPVPGQGAGANVLTF
TRBV6-6	TRBJ1-4	once	NA	TGTGCCAGCAGTTACGCGGAGTCTAATGAAAAACTGTTTTTT	CASSYAESNEKLFF
TRBV5-3	TRBJ1-1	NA	TRBD1	TGTGCCAGAAGCCTAGACAGGGGATCGAACACTGAAGCTTTCTTT	CARSLDRGSNTEAFF
TRBV6-5	TRBJ2-5	NA	TRBD2	TGTGCCAGCCGACCTAACGGGGGGGGAGAGACCCAGTACTTC	CASRPNGGGETQYF
TRBV3-1/TRBV3-2	TRBJ2-1	NA	TRBD2	TGTGCCAGCAGCCAAGGTCTCTCGGGGGGATTGTACAATGAGCAGTTCTTC	CASSQGLSGGLYNEQFF